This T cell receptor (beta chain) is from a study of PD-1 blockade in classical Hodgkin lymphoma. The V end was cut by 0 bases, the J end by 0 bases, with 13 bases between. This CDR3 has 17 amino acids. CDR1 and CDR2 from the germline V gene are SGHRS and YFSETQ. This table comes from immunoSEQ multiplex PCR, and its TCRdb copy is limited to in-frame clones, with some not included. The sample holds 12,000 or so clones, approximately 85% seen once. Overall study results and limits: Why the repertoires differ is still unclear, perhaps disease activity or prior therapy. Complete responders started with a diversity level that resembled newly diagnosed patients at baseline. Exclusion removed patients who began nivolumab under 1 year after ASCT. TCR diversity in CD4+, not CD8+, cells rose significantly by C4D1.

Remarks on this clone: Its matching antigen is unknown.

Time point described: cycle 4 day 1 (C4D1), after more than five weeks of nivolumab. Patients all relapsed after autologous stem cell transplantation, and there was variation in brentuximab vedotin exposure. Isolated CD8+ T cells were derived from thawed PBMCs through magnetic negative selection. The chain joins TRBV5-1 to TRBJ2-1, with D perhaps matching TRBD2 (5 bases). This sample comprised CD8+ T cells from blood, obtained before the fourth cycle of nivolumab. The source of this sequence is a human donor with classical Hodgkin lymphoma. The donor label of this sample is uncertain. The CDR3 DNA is TGCGCCAGCAGCTTGGTTGGCGGGTCTGGCTCCTACAATGAGCAGTTCTTC. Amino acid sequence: CASSLVGGSGSYNEQFF.